These 4 T cell receptor beta chains came from one sample sequenced in a study of T cell responses to AZD1222 COVID-19 vaccine. Assay: immunoSEQ multiplex PCR; the TCRdb copy retains only in-frame clones and omits some. The table records 150,000 to 200,000 clones, 90% to 95% of them present only once. The material was peripheral blood, obtained 28 days after the second AZD1222 dose. These receptors were taken from an adult who received the AZD1222 COVID-19 vaccine.

The CDR3, as DNA: TGTGCCAGCAGCTTAACTGGTGGTTACTACCAAGAGACCCAGTACTTC. Amino acid sequence: CASSLTGGYYQETQYF. V gene TRBV7-3 combines with J gene TRBJ2-5; D unclear. V was trimmed by 0 bases and J by 0 bases, leaving 11 bases between them. This CDR3 is 16 amino acids long. The V gene's germline CDR1 is SGHTA and CDR2 FQGTGA.

This clone came up once. The V call is TRBV5-4, the J call TRBJ1-2, with TRBD1 matching over 9 bases. The J segment lost 4 bases and the V segment lost 5 bases, leaving 12 bases of the junction unmatched. Germline CDR1 is SGHNT and CDR2 is YYREEE (reference sequence). The CDR3 is 16 amino acids. The CDR3 loop reads CASSSTGTGNSYGYTF. The CDR3 DNA sequence: TGTGCCAGCAGTTCCACCGGGACAGGGAATAGCTATGGCTACACCTTC.

This chain links TRBV28 with TRBJ1-3; perhaps TRBD1 as D (5 bases). Germline V gene data show CDR1 as MDHEN and CDR2 as SYDVKM. The CDR3 is 12 amino acids. Trimming pared 11 bases from V and 4 bases from J, leaving 12 bases between. CDR3 bases: TGTGCCTCGGGCGGGGGGGGAAACACCATATATTTT. Translating gives CASGGGGNTIYF.

The chain carries TRBV7-7 and TRBJ2-1; unclear D gene. In germline, CDR1 is SSHAT, CDR2 FNYEAQ (reference sequence). CDR3 size: 15 residues. Trimming took 0 bases from V and 6 from J, leaving 12 bases between them. CDR3 loop: CASSLALATSNEQFF. In nucleotides, the CDR3 is TGTGCCAGCAGCTTAGCGCTGGCGACTTCCAATGAGCAGTTCTTC.